This record looks at one T cell receptor beta chain sequence and its context. CD8 cells classed as naive were CD45RO-negative and positively selected for CCR7, excluding terminally differentiated effector memory CD45RA+ cells. This sample stems from a study of shared clonotypes between healthy human individuals. Germline CDR1 MGHRA, CDR2 YSYEKL. The germline V and J ends were trimmed by 2 bases and 5 bases, with 21 bases remaining between them. The CDR3 is 18 residues long. Sequencing used immunoSEQ multiplex PCR; TCRdb keeps in-frame clones, though not all of them. The table has about 550,000 clones, 95% seen once.

The sequence was obtained from a woman aged 25 to 39 in good health. This chain joins TRBV4-1 and TRBJ1-4, with D tentatively TRBD1 (6 bases). The sequenced sample was naive CD8+ T cells sorted from blood. CDR3 protein: CASSQTNWPGRGNEKLFF. DNA of the CDR3: TGCGCCAGCAGCCAAACCAACTGGCCCGGCAGGGGAAATGAAAAACTGTTTTTT.